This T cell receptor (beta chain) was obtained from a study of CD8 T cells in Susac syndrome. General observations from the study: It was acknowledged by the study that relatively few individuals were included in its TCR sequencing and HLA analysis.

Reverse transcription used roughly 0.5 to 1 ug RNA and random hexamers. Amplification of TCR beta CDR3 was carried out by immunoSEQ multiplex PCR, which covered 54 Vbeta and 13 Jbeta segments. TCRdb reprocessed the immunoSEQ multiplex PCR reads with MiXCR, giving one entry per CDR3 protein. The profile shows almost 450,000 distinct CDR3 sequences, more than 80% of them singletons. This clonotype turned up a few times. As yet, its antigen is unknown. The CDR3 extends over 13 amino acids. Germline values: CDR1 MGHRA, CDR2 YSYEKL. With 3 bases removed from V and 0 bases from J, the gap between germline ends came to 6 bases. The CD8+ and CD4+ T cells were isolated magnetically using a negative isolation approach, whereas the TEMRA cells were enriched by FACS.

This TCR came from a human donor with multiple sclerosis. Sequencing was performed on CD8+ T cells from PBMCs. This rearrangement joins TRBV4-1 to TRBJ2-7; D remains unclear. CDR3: CASSHGPSYEQYF. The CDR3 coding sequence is TGCGCCAGCAGCCATGGGCCCTCCTACGAGCAGTACTTC.